What follows are 32 T cell receptor beta chains derived from one specimen sequenced in a study of cytomegalovirus exposure and HLA in healthy donors. Primers included in the PCR were 60 Vbeta and 13 Jbeta primers. Profiled with immunoSEQ multiplex PCR; TCRdb holds only in-frame clones, not every one. The sample comprises around 280,000 clones, around 90% of which are singletons, and about 2.5% rests with the top ten. The sample comprised PBMCs. The receptors here all came from a woman aged 18-30 years in good health and CMV-seronegative.

The chain has TRBV18 and TRBJ2-3; no clear D. CDR1 is KGHSH, CDR2 LQKENI, per germline. Trimming stripped 6 bases from V and 1 base from J, with 17 bases between. The CDR3 sequence is 16 residues long. The CDR3 loop is CASSPTRPVGTDTQYF. DNA of the CDR3: TGTGCCAGCTCCCCCACCAGGCCTGTTGGCACAGATACGCAGTATTTT.

J is TRBJ1-2 and V is TRBV11-2, with D unclear. This CDR3 spans 13 amino acids. From germline, CDR1 is SGHAT and CDR2 FQNNGV. Trimming shortened V by 5 bases and J by 8 bases, and 15 bases separated the two germline ends. The CDR3 sequence: CASSQVLSAGYTF. The CDR3, as DNA: TGTGCCAGCAGCCAGGTTCTTTCGGCCGGCTACACCTTC. The complete variable domain, with remaining parts taken from reference TRBV11-2 and TRBJ1-2, reads EAGVAQSPRYKIIEKRQSVAFWCNPISGHATLYWYQQILGQGPKLLIQFQNNGVVDDSQLPKDRFSAERLKGVDSTLKIQPAKLEDSAVYLCASSQVLSAGYTFGSGTRLTVV.

The CDR3 region is CAIMPQTSGGAKMFF. The CDR3 bases are TGTGCCATCATGCCCCAAACTAGCGGGGGGGCCAAGATGTTCTTC. The chain couples TRBV10-3 to TRBJ2-1, with 13 bases identical to TRBD2. Per the germline V gene, CDR1 is ENHRY and CDR2 is SYGVKD. This CDR3 comprises 15 residues. The ends lost 7 bases at V and 15 bases at J; junction bases unmatched: 15.

CDR3 in amino acids: CASSVGGRPSYTF. For the CDR3, the DNA is TGTGCCAGCAGCGTAGGTGGCAGGCCCAGCTACACCTTC. The V call is TRBV9, the J call TRBJ1-2; no clear D. V lost 0 bases, J lost 9 bases, and 12 bases lay in between. Germline CDR1 SGDLS, CDR2 YYNGEE. The CDR3 covers 13 residues.

V usage is TRBV19 and J usage is TRBJ1-1; 8 nucleotides align to TRBD1. Germline V CDR1 and CDR2: LNHDA, SQIVND (reference sequence). The CDR3 has 14 amino acids. V was pared by 5 bases and J by 5 bases, with 7 bases of the junction left unmatched. CDR3 DNA sequence: TGTGCCAGTAGTCTACAGGGGGGGGATACTGAAGCTTTCTTT. It specifies CASSLQGGDTEAFF.

This chain uses TRBV23-1 with TRBJ2-3; 8 bases agree with TRBD2. TRBV23-1 is designated an ORF whose function remains uncertain. This CDR3 is 13 amino acids long. Germline trimming cut 10 bases from V and 6 bases from J; bases unmatched to any gene: 9. In DNA, the CDR3 is TGCGCCATCGCGGGGGGCCGAGGGGATACGCAGTATTTT. Residues: CAIAGGRGDTQYF.

The CDR3 reads CASSAGIYGYTF. The CDR3, as DNA: TGTGCCAGCAGCGCCGGTATCTATGGCTACACCTTC. The chain links TRBV9 to TRBJ1-2; D remains ambiguous. The CDR3 has 12 amino acids. The germline V gene has CDR1 SGDLS and CDR2 YYNGEE. Trimming removed 3 bases from V and 4 bases from J, with 7 bases in between.

The V call is TRBV6-1, the J call TRBJ2-1; 12 bases are shared with TRBD1. From germline, CDR1 is MNHNS and CDR2 SASEGT. This CDR3 region has 15 residues. Trimming removed 6 bases from V and 4 bases from J; junction bases left unmatched: 4. The CDR3 loop reads CASRGTGGPYNEQFF. The CDR3 DNA reads as TGTGCCAGCAGAGGGACAGGGGGCCCGTACAATGAGCAGTTCTTC.

Only one count was recorded for this clone. The CDR3 region has the DNA TGTGCCACCAGTCAAAATAGAAATACCTACAATGAGCAGTTCTTC. Encoded protein: CATSQNRNTYNEQFF. The chain has TRBV15 and TRBJ2-1; D gene unclear. The CDR3 covers 15 residues. Trimming took off 6 bases at V and 2 bases at J, with 14 bases between the two ends. Germline CDR1 LNHNV, CDR2 YYDKDF (reference sequence).

The chain has TRBV7-9 and TRBJ2-2; TRBD2 agrees at 8 bases. The ends lost 7 bases at V and 4 bases at J; junction bases unmatched: 14. This CDR3 is built from 17 residues. CDR1 is SEHNR and CDR2 is FQNEAQ in the germline V gene (reference sequence). The CDR3 reads CASTKAREGRGTGELFF. The CDR3 DNA follows: TGTGCCAGCACCAAAGCTCGGGAGGGGCGCGGCACCGGGGAGCTGTTTTTT.

This chain uses TRBV13 with TRBJ2-1; 10 nucleotides match TRBD2. Germline lookup yields CDR1 PRHDT and CDR2 FYEKMQ (reference sequence). This CDR3 is 16 amino acids long. The V segment lost 4 bases and the J segment 0 bases; nucleotides outside the gene matches: 3. CDR3 residues: CASSSRLAGSYNEQFF. CDR3 DNA sequence: TGTGCCAGCAGCTCAAGACTAGCGGGCTCCTACAATGAGCAGTTCTTC.

This chain joins TRBV27 and TRBJ2-7; no definite D call. The V end was cut by 5 bases, the J end by 4 bases, with 3 bases between. Per the germline V gene, CDR1 is MNHEY and CDR2 is SMNVEV (reference sequence). This CDR3 spans 10 amino acids. The CDR3 nucleotides read TGTGCCAGCAGTCCGTACGAGCAGTACTTC. It translates to CASSPYEQYF.

The CDR3 DNA reads as TGTGCCAGTAGGAGGACAGGGGGAAACACCATATATTTT. Translation: CASRRTGGNTIYF. V gene TRBV19 combines with J gene TRBJ1-3; 8 bases map to TRBD1. The CDR3 length is 13 residues. Losses at the gene ends were 6 bases for V and 4 bases for J; bases not matched to a gene: 2. The germline gives CDR1 LNHDA, CDR2 SQIVND (reference sequence).

The chain carries TRBV2 and TRBJ2-7; D is ambiguous. The CDR3 has 12 amino acids. Per germline, CDR1 SNHLY and CDR2 FYNNEI. Trimming removed 5 bases at V and 3 bases at J, with 8 bases between. CDR3 sequence reads: CASSSDIYEQYF. In nucleotides, the CDR3 is TGTGCCAGCAGTTCTGACATCTACGAGCAGTACTTC.

The chain links TRBV6-6 to TRBJ1-1; 7 nucleotides align to TRBD1. The CDR3 is 13 amino acids. The V segment lost 5 bases and the J segment 1 base; nucleotides outside the gene matches: 1. The germline V gene encodes CDR1 MNHNY and CDR2 SVGAGI (reference sequence). The CDR3 DNA follows: TGTGCCAGCAGTGACAGGGAGAACACTGAAGCTTTCTTT. Translating it yields CASSDRENTEAFF.

The chain combines TRBV5-1 with TRBJ1-1; no reliable D call. The length of the CDR3 is 14 residues. Germline-derived CDR1 and CDR2 are SGHRS and YFSETQ. Trimming stripped 1 base from V and 7 bases from J, with 14 bases between. CDR3 DNA: TGCGCCAGCAGCTTGTTAGTAGTCGCGGATGAAGCTTTCTTT. It codes for CASSLLVVADEAFF.

This chain connects TRBV7-2 to TRBJ2-1; D is possibly TRBD2 (6 bases). Trimming left V 4 bases short and J 1 base short, with 23 bases between. The V gene's germline CDR1 is SGHTA and CDR2 FQGNSA. This CDR3 is built from 19 residues. The CDR3 region has the DNA TGTGCCAGCAGCTCGCCGGAGACTAGTCGTGTGAGGTCCTACAATGAGCAGTTCTTC. Protein sequence: CASSSPETSRVRSYNEQFF.

This clone was observed a few times. J is TRBJ2-1 and V is TRBV30, with unresolved D. Germline CDR1 reads GTSNPN; CDR2 reads SVGIG (reference sequence). Trimming stripped 0 bases from V and 7 bases from J, with 13 bases between. This CDR3 comprises 14 residues. The CDR3 DNA reads TGTGCCTGGAGTGTAATCCCGACGCGGAATGAGCAGTTCTTC. Translation: CAWSVIPTRNEQFF.

The V and J genes are TRBV13 and TRBJ2-3, with 9 bases lining up with TRBD2. This CDR3 has 15 amino acids. Trimming took 5 bases from V and 6 from J; bases not matched to a gene: 9. Germline V CDR1 and CDR2: PRHDT, FYEKMQ (reference sequence). This CDR3 is CASSPIAGGTDTQYF. For the CDR3, the DNA is TGTGCCAGCAGCCCAATCGCGGGGGGGACGGATACGCAGTATTTT.

The chain couples TRBV6-5 to TRBJ2-7; 8 positions agree with TRBD2. J lost 2 bases, V lost 7 bases, and 7 bases had no gene match. Germline V gene data show CDR1 as MNHEY and CDR2 as SVGAGI. The CDR3 covers 14 residues. The CDR3 bases are TGTGCCAGCATCGAGAGCGGGGGAGCCTACGAGCAGTACTTC. It translates to CASIESGGAYEQYF.

CDR3 sequence reads: CAWSVTRGAGNTIYF. The CDR3 DNA reads TGTGCCTGGAGTGTTACCAGGGGGGCTGGAAACACCATATATTTT. This chain connects TRBV30 to TRBJ1-3; 7 positions match TRBD1. CDR1 and CDR2 (germline): GTSNPN, SVGIG (reference sequence). V lost 0 bases and J lost 2; bases outside the gene matches: 4. CDR3 length: 15 amino acids. Supplemented by reference TRBV30 and TRBJ1-3, the full variable domain reads SQTIHQWPATLVQPVGSPLSLECTVEGTSNPNLYWYRQAAGRGLQLLFYSVGIGQISSEVPQNLSASRPQDRQFILSSKKLLLSDSGFYLCAWSVTRGAGNTIYFGEGSWLTVV.

This clone occurred once. V is TRBV5-4 and J is TRBJ2-7; weak D call: TRBD2 (7 bases). The V gene lost 4 bases and the J gene lost 1 base, with 27 bases spanning the gap. The CDR3 sequence is 19 residues long. Per germline, CDR1 SGHNT and CDR2 YYREEE (reference sequence). CDR3 loop: CASSLGGGGEKAQSYEQYF. CDR3 DNA: TGTGCCAGCAGCCTCGGGGGCGGGGGTGAGAAAGCCCAATCCTACGAGCAGTACTTC.

This chain links TRBV4-2 with TRBJ2-7; no definite D call. Germline V lookup: CDR1 LGHNA, CDR2 YNFKEQ. The CDR3 totals 12 residues. V lost 2 bases to trimming and J lost 1 base, with 3 bases between them. The DNA for the CDR3 is TGTGCCAGCAGCCAACAGTCCTACGAGCAGTACTTC. Translated, it gives CASSQQSYEQYF.

The chain employs TRBV29-1 and TRBJ1-2; 8 nucleotides agree with TRBD1. This CDR3 has 14 residues. V shed 6 bases, J shed 6 bases, and the junction held 12 bases outside the gene matches. Germline V lookup: CDR1 SQVTM, CDR2 ANQGSEA. CDR3 DNA: TGCAGCGTGACCGGGACAGGCCCCAACCATGGCTACACCTTC. It encodes CSVTGTGPNHGYTF.

The CDR3 loop is CASSRGQGRMSGELFF. DNA for the CDR3: TGTGCCAGCAGCCGCGGACAGGGAAGGATGTCCGGGGAGCTGTTTTTT. This chain connects TRBV7-6 to TRBJ2-2; 8 positions agree with TRBD1. The CDR3 contains 16 residues. J was trimmed by 6 bases and V by 5 bases; bases with no gene match: 11. Per germline, CDR1 SGHVS and CDR2 FNYEAQ.

The V and J genes are TRBV7-9 and TRBJ1-1; D uncertain. Trimming shortened V by 3 bases and J by 2 bases, and 7 bases separated the two germline ends. This CDR3 has 13 residues. Germline CDR1 SEHNR, CDR2 FQNEAQ (reference sequence). CDR3 DNA: TGTGCCAGCAGCTTGGCGACAAACACTGAAGCTTTCTTT. Translated: CASSLATNTEAFF.

The rearrangement links TRBV27 to TRBJ2-1, with D possibly being TRBD2 (6 bases). This CDR3 is built from 15 residues. Trimming removed 7 bases from V and 0 bases from J, with 13 bases in between. Germline loops: CDR1 MNHEY, CDR2 SMNVEV (reference sequence). The CDR3 region has the DNA TGTGCCAGCAATGGGGGGACGAGCTCCTACAATGAGCAGTTCTTC. Translating gives CASNGGTSSYNEQFF.

The chain couples TRBV7-9 to TRBJ2-3; 7 bases map to TRBD1. Looked up from germline, CDR1 is SEHNR and CDR2 is FQNEAQ (reference sequence). Germline trimming cut 6 bases from V and 2 bases from J; bases unmatched to any gene: 14. The CDR3 is 17 amino acids. The CDR3 loop reads CASSSTSTGLVTDTQYF. CDR3 in DNA: TGTGCCAGCAGTTCAACATCGACAGGGTTAGTCACAGATACGCAGTATTTT.

V gene TRBV5-4 combines with J gene TRBJ1-2; D is unresolved. Germline V gives CDR1 SGHNT, CDR2 YYREEE (reference sequence). This CDR3 spans 12 amino acids. Trimming took 2 bases from V and 7 from J, leaving 9 bases between them. Here the CDR3 reads CASSFGVVGYTF. The CDR3, as DNA: TGTGCCAGCAGCTTCGGTGTCGTTGGCTACACCTTC.

This chain connects TRBV6-1 to TRBJ2-1; 7 bases are shared with TRBD2. Germline V CDR1 and CDR2: MNHNS, SASEGT. This CDR3 has 15 residues. J gave up 5 bases and V 7 bases, and 11 bases lay outside the gene matches. The CDR3 region has the DNA TGTGCCAGCAACCAACCGGGGGGTTTCCACAATGAGCAGTTCTTC. Translated, it gives CASNQPGGFHNEQFF.

The rearrangement uses TRBV10-3 and TRBJ1-2; D call uncertain. V dropped 6 bases and J dropped 5 bases, with 7 bases sitting between them. The CDR3 consists of 11 residues. Germline values: CDR1 ENHRY, CDR2 SYGVKD. The CDR3 DNA follows: TGTGCCATCAGCTCGGGGTATGGCTACACCTTC. Translating gives CAISSGYGYTF.

The chain recombines TRBV2 with TRBJ2-7; 12 nucleotides align to TRBD1. The CDR3 runs to 16 residues. J lost 3 bases, V lost 4 bases, and 7 bases had no gene match. The germline V gene has CDR1 SNHLY and CDR2 FYNNEI. The CDR3 spells CASSGGQGADLYEQYF. CDR3 nucleotides: TGTGCCAGCAGTGGGGGACAGGGGGCGGACCTCTACGAGCAGTACTTC. Full variable domain (missing parts from reference TRBV2 and TRBJ2-7): EPEVTQTPSHQVTQMGQEVILRCVPISNHLYFYWYRQILGQKVEFLVSFYNNEISEKSEIFDDQFSVERPDGSNFTLKIRSTKLEDSAMYFCASSGGQGADLYEQYFGPGTRLTVT.